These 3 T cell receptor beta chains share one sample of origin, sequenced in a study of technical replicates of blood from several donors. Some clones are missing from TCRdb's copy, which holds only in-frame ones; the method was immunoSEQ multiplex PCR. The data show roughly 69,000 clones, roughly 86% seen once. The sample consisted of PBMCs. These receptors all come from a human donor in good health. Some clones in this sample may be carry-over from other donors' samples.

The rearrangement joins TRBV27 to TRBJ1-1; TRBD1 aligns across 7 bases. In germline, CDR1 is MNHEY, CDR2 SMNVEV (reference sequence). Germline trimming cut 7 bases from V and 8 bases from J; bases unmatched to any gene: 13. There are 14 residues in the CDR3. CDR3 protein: CASKGGGGGGEAFF. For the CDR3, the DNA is TGTGCCAGCAAAGGCGGAGGGGGCGGAGGGGAAGCTTTCTTT.

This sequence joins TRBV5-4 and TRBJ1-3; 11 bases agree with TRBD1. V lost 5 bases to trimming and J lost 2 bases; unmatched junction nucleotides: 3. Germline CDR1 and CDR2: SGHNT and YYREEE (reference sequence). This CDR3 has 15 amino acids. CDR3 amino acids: CASSWDRGTGNTIYF. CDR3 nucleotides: TGTGCCAGCAGTTGGGACAGGGGGACTGGAAACACCATATATTTT.

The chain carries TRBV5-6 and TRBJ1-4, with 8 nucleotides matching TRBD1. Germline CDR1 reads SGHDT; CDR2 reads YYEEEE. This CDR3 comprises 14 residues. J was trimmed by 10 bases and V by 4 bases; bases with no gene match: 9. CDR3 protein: CASSKDRVRGKLFF. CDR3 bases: TGTGCCAGCAGCAAGGACAGGGTAAGAGGAAAACTGTTTTTT.